Reported below is one T cell receptor beta chain. This record belongs to a study of control samples from healthy donors and cancer patients. Assay used: immunoSEQ multiplex PCR; TCRdb lists only in-frame clones, some missing. The sample holds tens of thousands of clones, around 89% seen once. CDR3 length: 15 residues. V was pared by 1 base and J by 2 bases, with 12 bases between. Germline V lookup: CDR1 SGHAT, CDR2 FQNNGV. Source material: blood. The chain joins TRBV11-2 to TRBJ2-7, with D possibly matching TRBD1 (5 bases). The TCR comes from a woman in her 70s in good health. The CDR3 nucleotides are TGTGCCAGCAGCTTAGGAGTAGGGGTGGCCTACGAGCAGTACTTC. Its protein is CASSLGVGVAYEQYF. Together with reference TRBV11-2 and TRBJ2-7, the CDR3 gives the full variable domain: EAGVAQSPRYKIIEKRQSVAFWCNPISGHATLYWYQQILGQGPKLLIQFQNNGVVDDSQLPKDRFSAERLKGVDSTLKIQPAKLEDSAVYLCASSLGVGVAYEQYFGPGTRLTVT.